This T cell receptor beta chain was captured in a study of Ad26.COV2.S vaccination and SARS-CoV-2 variants. Across the whole study: Donor got 5x10^10 or 1x10^11 viral particles of Ad26.COV2.S.

Treatment meaning: some 20 received Ad26.COV2.S at low or high dose, single or two shots; about 5 received placebo; per-sample allocation not given. It was on day 63 after the first vaccine or placebo injection that samples were taken. Worth noting for this clone: Its target is unknown.

V was clipped by 5 bases and J by 11 bases; unmatched bases: 11. Germline V gives CDR1 SGHVS, CDR2 FNYEAQ. The CDR3 sequence is 14 residues long. The method was immunoSEQ multiplex PCR; TCRdb's version includes in-frame clones alone and lacks a portion of them. The table records about 380,000 clones, 80% to 90% of them present only once. Points from the study as a whole: In vaccinated individuals, spike-specific CD8+ and CD4+ T cell responses reportedly displayed substantial breadth. Participants in the vaccine arm had higher spike-specific TCR breadth; placebo recipients had lower. Whether participants received vaccine or placebo, their non-spike TCR breadth was similar.

The receptor's source is a person between 18 and 65 years old who received the Ad26.COV2.S COVID-19 vaccine or a placebo. The V gene is TRBV7-6, the J gene TRBJ1-4; TRBD1 matches 7 bases. Specimen: peripheral blood, collected in a trial of Ad26.COV2.S vaccine versus placebo. The CDR3 DNA follows: TGTGCCAGCAGCCTTCACACGGGACAGAGGAAACTGTTTTTT. Its protein is CASSLHTGQRKLFF.